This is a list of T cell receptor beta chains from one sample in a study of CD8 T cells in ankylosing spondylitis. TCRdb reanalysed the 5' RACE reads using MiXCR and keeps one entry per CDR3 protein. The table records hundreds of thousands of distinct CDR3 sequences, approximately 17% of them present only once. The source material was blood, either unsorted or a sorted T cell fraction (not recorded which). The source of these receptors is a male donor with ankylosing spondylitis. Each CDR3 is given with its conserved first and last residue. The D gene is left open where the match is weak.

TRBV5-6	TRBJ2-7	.	CASSTASYEQYF
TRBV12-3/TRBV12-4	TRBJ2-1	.	CASSSNNSPSGEQFF
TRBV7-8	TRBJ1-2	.	CASSLVGDYGYTF
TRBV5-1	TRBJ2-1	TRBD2	CASSLPGLAGGYNEQFF
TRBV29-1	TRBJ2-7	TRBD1	CSVTGTGDSSYEQYF
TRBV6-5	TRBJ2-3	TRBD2	CASSWEGTRTDTQYF
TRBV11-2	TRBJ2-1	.	CASNRGAGPYNEQFF
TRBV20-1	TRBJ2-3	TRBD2	CSANAGSSGPTDTQYF
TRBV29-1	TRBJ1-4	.	CSVEDLWQGNEKLFF
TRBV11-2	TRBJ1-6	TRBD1	CASTRTAPGTEINSPLHF
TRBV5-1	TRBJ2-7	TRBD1	CASSPSDRGREQYF
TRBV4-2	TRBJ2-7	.	CASSQERARYYEQYF
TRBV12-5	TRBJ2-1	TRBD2	CASGLTLSTSGGALFF
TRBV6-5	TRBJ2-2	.	CASQANTGELFF
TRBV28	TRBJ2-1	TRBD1	CASRGQGVHEQFF
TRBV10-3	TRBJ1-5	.	CAISNTGSQDQPQHF
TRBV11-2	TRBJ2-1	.	CASSLKGIPNNEQFF
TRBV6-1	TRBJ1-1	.	CASSAGGGPNTEAFF
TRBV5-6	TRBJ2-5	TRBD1	CASSLDDRVQETQYF
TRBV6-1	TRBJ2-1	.	CASSGRSGGNEQFF
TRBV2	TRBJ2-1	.	CASSETGSPYNEQFF
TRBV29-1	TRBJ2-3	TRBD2	CSVVEAGGGDTQYF
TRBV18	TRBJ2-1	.	CASSPLGGNNEQFF
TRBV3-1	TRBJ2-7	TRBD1	CASSQTDDRDLEQYF
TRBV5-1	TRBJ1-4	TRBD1	CASSTRGFDEKLFF
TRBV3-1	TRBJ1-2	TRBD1	CASTRWDREDYGYTF
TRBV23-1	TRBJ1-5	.	CASSSSNGRGHQPQHF
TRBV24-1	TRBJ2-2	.	CATSDITVKELFF
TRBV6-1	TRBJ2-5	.	CASRPAGEGTQYF
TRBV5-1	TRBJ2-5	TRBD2	CASSMGLQETQYF
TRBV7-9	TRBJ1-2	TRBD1	CASSLQGQEGGYTF
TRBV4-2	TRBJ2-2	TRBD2	CASSQVGSGRTGELFF
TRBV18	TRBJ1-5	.	CASSPSAGRSNQPQHF
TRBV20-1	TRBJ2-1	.	CSARAEVADEVEQFF
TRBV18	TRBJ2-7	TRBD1	CASSPITGASYEQYF
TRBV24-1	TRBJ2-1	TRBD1	CATTATGGQQFF